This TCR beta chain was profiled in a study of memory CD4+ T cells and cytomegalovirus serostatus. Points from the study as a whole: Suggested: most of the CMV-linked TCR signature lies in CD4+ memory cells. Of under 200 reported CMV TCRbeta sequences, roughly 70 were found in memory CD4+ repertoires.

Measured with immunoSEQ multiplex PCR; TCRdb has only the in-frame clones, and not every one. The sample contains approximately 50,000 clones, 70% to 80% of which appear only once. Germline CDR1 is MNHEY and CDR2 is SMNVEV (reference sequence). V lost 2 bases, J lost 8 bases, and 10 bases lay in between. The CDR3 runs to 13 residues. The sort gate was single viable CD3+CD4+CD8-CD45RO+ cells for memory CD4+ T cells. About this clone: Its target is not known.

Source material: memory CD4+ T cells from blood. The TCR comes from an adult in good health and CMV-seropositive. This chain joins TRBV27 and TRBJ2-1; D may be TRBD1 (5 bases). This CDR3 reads CASSLRLGDEQFF. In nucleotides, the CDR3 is TGTGCCAGCAGTTTAAGGTTAGGGGATGAGCAGTTCTTC.